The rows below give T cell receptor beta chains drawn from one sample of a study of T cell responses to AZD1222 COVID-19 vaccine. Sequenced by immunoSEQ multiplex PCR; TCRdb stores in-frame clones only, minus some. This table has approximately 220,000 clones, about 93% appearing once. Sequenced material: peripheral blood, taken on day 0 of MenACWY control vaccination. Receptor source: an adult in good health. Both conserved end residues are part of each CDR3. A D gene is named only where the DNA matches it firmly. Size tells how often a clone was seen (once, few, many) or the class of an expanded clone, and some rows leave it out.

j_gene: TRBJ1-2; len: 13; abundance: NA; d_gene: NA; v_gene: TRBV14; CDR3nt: TGTGCCAGCAGCCAAGGACTGCTTAATGGCTACACCTTC; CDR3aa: CASSQGLLNGYTF
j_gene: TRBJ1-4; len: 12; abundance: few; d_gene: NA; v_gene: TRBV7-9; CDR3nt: TGTGCCAGCAGCCCCGGACGGGAGAAACTGTTTTTT; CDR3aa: CASSPGREKLFF
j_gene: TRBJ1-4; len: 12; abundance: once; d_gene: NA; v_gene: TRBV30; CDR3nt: TGTGCCTGGGGACCCAGAAGGGAAAAACTGTTTTTT; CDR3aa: CAWGPRREKLFF
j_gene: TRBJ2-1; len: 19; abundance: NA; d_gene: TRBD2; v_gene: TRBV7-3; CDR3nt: TGTGCCAGCAGCTTAATGGGACTAGCGGGGGACGGATCCTACAATGAGCAGTTCTTC; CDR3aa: CASSLMGLAGDGSYNEQFF
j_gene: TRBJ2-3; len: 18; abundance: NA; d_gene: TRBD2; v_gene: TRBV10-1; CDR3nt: TGCGCCAGCAGTCCTACTAGCGGGGGCCGCTACCACACAGATACGCAGTATTTT; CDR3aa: CASSPTSGGRYHTDTQYF
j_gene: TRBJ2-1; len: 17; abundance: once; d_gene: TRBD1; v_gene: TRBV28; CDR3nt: TGTGCCAGCAGTTCATTTAAGGACAGGGGGTACTACAATGAGCAGTTCTTC; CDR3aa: CASSSFKDRGYYNEQFF
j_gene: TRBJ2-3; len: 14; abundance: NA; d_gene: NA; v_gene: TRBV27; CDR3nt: TGTGCCAGCAGCCGTCGCTCGAGCACAGATACGCAGTATTTT; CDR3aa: CASSRRSSTDTQYF
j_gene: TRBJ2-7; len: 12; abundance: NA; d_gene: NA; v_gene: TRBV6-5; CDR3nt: TGTGCCAGCAGTTACTCAGGAGGGGAGCAGTACTTC; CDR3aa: CASSYSGGEQYF
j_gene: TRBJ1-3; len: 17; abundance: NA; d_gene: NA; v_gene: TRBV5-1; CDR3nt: TGCGCCAGCAGCACCCGACAGGCCTTGAGCTCTGGAAACACCATATATTTT; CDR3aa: CASSTRQALSSGNTIYF
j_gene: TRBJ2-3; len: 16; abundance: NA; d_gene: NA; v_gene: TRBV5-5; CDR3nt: TGTGCCAGCAGCCAGGTTGGGGGGCGGAACACAGATACGCAGTATTTT; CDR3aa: CASSQVGGRNTDTQYF
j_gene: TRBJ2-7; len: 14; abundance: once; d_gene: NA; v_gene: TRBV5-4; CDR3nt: TGTGCCAGCAGCTCAATGGGGGATCCCTACGAGCAGTACTTC; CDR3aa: CASSSMGDPYEQYF
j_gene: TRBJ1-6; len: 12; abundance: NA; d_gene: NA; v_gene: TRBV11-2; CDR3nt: TGTGCCAGCAGCTTAGGTAATTCACCCCTCCACTTT; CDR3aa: CASSLGNSPLHF
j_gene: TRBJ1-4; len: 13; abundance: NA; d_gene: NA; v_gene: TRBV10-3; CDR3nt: TGTGCCACACGCGGACTGGATAATGAAAAACTGTTTTTT; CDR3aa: CATRGLDNEKLFF
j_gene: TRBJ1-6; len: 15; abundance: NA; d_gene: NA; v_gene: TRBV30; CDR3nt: TGTGCCTGGAGTGCCTCAAGCTCCTATAATTCACCCCTCCACTTT; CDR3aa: CAWSASSSYNSPLHF
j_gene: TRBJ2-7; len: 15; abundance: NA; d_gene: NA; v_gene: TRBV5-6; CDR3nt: TGTGCCAGCAGCTTGGACGCGGGGGCGAGCTACGAGCAGTACTTC; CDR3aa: CASSLDAGASYEQYF
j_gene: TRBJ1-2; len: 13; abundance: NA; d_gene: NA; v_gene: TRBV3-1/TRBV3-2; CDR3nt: TGTGCCAGCAGCCAAGATCCCGACTATGGCTACACCTTC; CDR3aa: CASSQDPDYGYTF
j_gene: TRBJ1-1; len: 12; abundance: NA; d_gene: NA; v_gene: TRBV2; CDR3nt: TGTGCCAGCAGTGAACAGGGTAATGAAGCTTTCTTT; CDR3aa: CASSEQGNEAFF
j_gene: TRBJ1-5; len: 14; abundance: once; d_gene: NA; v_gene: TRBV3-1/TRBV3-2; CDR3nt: TGTGCCAGCAGCCAAGAAGGGGGGAATCAGCCCCAGCATTTT; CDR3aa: CASSQEGGNQPQHF
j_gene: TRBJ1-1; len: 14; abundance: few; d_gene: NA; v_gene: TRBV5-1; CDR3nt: TGCGCCAGCAGCTTGGCAGGGGCAGGCACTGAAGCTTTCTTT; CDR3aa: CASSLAGAGTEAFF
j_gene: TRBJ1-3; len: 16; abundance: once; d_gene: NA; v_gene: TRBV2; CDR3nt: TGTGCCAGCAGTGAAGCGCGACCTCTCTCTGGAAACACCATATATTTT; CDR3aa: CASSEARPLSGNTIYF
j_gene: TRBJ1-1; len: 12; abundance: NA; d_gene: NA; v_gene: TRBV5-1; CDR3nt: TGCGCCAGCAGCTGGGGAGGGACTGAAGCTTTCTTT; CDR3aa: CASSWGGTEAFF
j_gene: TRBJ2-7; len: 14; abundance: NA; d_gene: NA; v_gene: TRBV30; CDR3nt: TGTGCCTGGGCTGTAGGGCGGAGTACCTACGAGCAGTACTTC; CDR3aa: CAWAVGRSTYEQYF
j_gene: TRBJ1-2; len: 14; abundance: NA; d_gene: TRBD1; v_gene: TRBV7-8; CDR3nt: TGTGCCAGCAGCCCCGGACAGGGGGTAGAGGGCTACACCTTC; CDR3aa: CASSPGQGVEGYTF
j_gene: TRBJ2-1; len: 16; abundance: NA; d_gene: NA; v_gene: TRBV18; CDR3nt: TGTGCCAGCTCACCCATACAGGTCGGTCCCTACAATGAGCAGTTCTTC; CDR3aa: CASSPIQVGPYNEQFF
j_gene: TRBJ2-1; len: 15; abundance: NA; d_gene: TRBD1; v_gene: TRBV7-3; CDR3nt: TGTGCCAGCAGCCCTGACAGGGCGTCCTACAATGAGCAGTTCTTC; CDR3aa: CASSPDRASYNEQFF
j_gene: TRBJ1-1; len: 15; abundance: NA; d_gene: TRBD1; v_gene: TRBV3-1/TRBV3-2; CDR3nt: TGTGCCAGCAGCGCCCGGGACAGGCCGAACACTGAAGCTTTCTTT; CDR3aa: CASSARDRPNTEAFF
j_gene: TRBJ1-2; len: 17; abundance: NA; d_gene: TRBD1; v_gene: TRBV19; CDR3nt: TGTGCCAGTAGTATAGTCGGGGGACAGGGTGTATTGGATGGCTACACCTTC; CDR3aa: CASSIVGGQGVLDGYTF
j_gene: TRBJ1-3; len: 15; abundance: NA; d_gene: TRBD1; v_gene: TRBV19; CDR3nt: TGTGCCAGTAGTACGCAGGGGGCCGGAGGAAACACCATATATTTT; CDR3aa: CASSTQGAGGNTIYF
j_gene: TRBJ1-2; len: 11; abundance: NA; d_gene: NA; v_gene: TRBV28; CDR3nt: TGTGCCAGCAGTGGGACGAATGGCTACACCTTC; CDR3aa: CASSGTNGYTF
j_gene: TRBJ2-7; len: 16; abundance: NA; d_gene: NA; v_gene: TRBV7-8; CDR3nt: TGTGCCAGCAGCTTTCAGCAGGGAACCAACTCCTACGAGCAGTACTTC; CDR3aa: CASSFQQGTNSYEQYF
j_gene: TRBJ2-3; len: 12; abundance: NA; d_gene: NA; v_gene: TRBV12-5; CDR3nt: TGTGCTAGTGGCCTACGCACAGATACGCAGTATTTT; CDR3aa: CASGLRTDTQYF
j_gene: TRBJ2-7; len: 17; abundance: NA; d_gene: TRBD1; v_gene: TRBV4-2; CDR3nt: TGTGCCAGCAGCCATTCGACCGGGGGACAGGGATCCTACGAGCAGTACTTC; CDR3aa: CASSHSTGGQGSYEQYF
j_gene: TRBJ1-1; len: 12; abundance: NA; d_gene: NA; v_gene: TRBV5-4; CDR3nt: TGTGCCAGCTTCAGAATGAACACTGAAGCTTTCTTT; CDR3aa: CASFRMNTEAFF
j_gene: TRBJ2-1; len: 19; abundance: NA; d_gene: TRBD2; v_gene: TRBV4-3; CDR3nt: TGCGCCAGCAGCCAAGATCCGTTCGTAGCGGGGGGGCGATACAATGAGCAGTTCTTC; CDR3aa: CASSQDPFVAGGRYNEQFF
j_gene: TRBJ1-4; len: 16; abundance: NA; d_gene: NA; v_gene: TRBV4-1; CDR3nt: TGCGCCAGCAGCCAACAGGGCGGGGGAACTAATGAAAAACTGTTTTTT; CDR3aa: CASSQQGGGTNEKLFF
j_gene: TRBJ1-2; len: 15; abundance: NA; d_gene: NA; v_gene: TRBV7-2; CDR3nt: TGTGCCAGCAGCTTAGGGCTGGTCCGCGGCTATGGCTACACCTTC; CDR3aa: CASSLGLVRGYGYTF
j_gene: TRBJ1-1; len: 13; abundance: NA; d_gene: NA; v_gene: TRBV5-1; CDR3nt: TGCGCCAGCAGCTTGGTTTCGGGAGGTGAAGCTTTCTTT; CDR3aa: CASSLVSGGEAFF
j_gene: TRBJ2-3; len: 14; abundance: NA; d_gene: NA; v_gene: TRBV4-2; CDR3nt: TGTGCCAGCAGCCAGGTACTAGCCTCAGATACGCAGTATTTT; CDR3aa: CASSQVLASDTQYF
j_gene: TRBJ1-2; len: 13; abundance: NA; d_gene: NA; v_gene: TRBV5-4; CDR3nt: TGTGCCAGCAGCTTTGCAGGGACCTATGGCTACACCTTC; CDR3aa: CASSFAGTYGYTF
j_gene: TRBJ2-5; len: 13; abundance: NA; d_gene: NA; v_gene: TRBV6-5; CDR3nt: TGTGCCAGCAGTATTCGACTAGGAGAGACCCAGTACTTC; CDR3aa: CASSIRLGETQYF
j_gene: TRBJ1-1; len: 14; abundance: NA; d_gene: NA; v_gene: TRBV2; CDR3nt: TGTGCCAGCAGTGAAAGGGGGGCGAACACTGAAGCTTTCTTT; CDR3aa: CASSERGANTEAFF
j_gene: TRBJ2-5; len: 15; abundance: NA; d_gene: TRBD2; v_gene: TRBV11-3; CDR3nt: TGTGCCAGCAGCTTAGTTGCGGGGGGCACGGAGACCCAGTACTTC; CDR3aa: CASSLVAGGTETQYF
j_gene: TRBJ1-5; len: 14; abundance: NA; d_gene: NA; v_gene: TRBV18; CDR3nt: TGTGCCAGCTCACAAGGGGTCGGCAATCAGCCCCAGCATTTT; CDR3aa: CASSQGVGNQPQHF
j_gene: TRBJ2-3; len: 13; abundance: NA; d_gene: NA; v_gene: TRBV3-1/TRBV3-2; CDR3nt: TGTGCCAGCAGCCCCCTCAGGGCGGATACGCAGTATTTT; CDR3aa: CASSPLRADTQYF
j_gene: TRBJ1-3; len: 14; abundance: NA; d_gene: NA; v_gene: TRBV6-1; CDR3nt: TGTGCCAGCAGTGAAGCGGGGCTGCGAAACACCATATATTTT; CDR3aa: CASSEAGLRNTIYF